This is a list of T cell receptor beta chains from one sample in a study of patients and donors after allogeneic stem cell transplantation. TCRdb processed the RT-PCR reads anew with MiXCR; each CDR3 protein has one entry. Here the sample spans 410,000 or so distinct CDR3 sequences, 15% to 20% being singletons. Sequencing input: blood, either unsorted or a sorted T cell fraction (not recorded which). These TCRs come from a human donor who was either an allogeneic HSCT recipient or a stem cell or donor lymphocyte infusion donor (not recorded which). It is not recorded whose cells these are; they may come from a transplant donor. The CDR3 runs from the conserved cysteine through the conserved F or W. A D gene is named only where the DNA matches it firmly. Rows give clone size only sometimes, using once, few, many, or a class for an expanded clone.

V: TRBV20-1; D: TRBD2; J: TRBJ2-7; size: .; CDR3: CSASELAGGVEQYF; DNA: TGCAGTGCTAGTGAGCTAGCGGGAGGAGTTGAGCAGTACTTC
V: TRBV29-1; D: TRBD1; J: TRBJ1-1; size: many; CDR3: CSVEGWDSLNTEAFF; DNA: TGCAGCGTAGAAGGGTGGGACAGCCTGAACACTGAAGCTTTCTTT
V: TRBV4-1; D: TRBD1; J: TRBJ1-1; size: .; CDR3: CASSLLPGQGMYTEAFF; DNA: TGCGCCAGCAGCCTCCTACCGGGACAGGGGATGTACACTGAAGCTTTCTTT
V: TRBV19; D: TRBD2; J: TRBJ2-7; size: .; CDR3: CASRTSGGSYEQYF; DNA: TGTGCCAGTAGGACTAGCGGGGGCTCCTACGAGCAGTACTTC
V: TRBV20-1; D: .; J: TRBJ1-1; size: .; CDR3: CSAYNRRVIGTEAFF; DNA: TGCAGTGCTTACAACCGGCGGGTTATTGGCACTGAAGCTTTCTTT
V: TRBV7-3; D: .; J: TRBJ2-7; size: few; CDR3: CASSPTYLREQYF; DNA: TGTGCCAGCAGCCCTACTTACCTACGAGAGCAGTACTTC
V: TRBV29-1; D: .; J: TRBJ1-2; size: few; CDR3: CSVEGGLKTGGYTF; DNA: TGCAGCGTTGAAGGGGGACTTAAAACAGGGGGCTACACCTTC
V: TRBV20-1; D: .; J: TRBJ2-7; size: .; CDR3: CSARDPRLGDEQYF; DNA: TGCAGTGCTAGAGATCCCAGGCTAGGGGACGAGCAGTACTTC
V: TRBV12-3/TRBV12-4; D: .; J: TRBJ1-6; size: many; CDR3: CASRNGPGHTSPLHF; DNA: TGTGCCAGCAGAAACGGCCCGGGACACACGTCACCCCTCCACTTT
V: TRBV4-3; D: .; J: TRBJ2-2; size: .; CDR3: CASSQEPNTGELFF; DNA: TGCGCCAGCAGCCAAGAACCGAACACCGGGGAGCTGTTTTTT
V: TRBV7-8; D: .; J: TRBJ2-7; size: few; CDR3: CASTQDLYEQYF; DNA: TGTGCCAGCACCCAGGACCTCTACGAGCAGTACTTC
V: TRBV12-3/TRBV12-4; D: .; J: TRBJ2-5; size: .; CDR3: CASRTSGGGETQYF; DNA: TGTGCCAGCAGGACGTCCGGGGGTGGGGAGACCCAGTACTTC
V: TRBV9; D: .; J: TRBJ1-1; size: few; CDR3: CASSVDGAVATEAFF; DNA: TGTGCCAGCAGCGTAGATGGGGCGGTGGCCACTGAAGCTTTCTTT
V: TRBV7-2; D: .; J: TRBJ2-1; size: few; CDR3: CASSNTLASYNEQFF; DNA: TGTGCCAGCAGCAATACTCTAGCGTCCTACAATGAGCAGTTCTTC
V: TRBV5-1; D: .; J: TRBJ1-1; size: .; CDR3: CASKSGPEAFF; DNA: TGCGCCAGCAAATCCGGGCCTGAAGCTTTCTTT
V: TRBV4-1; D: .; J: TRBJ2-1; size: .; CDR3: CASSQGLRKGKGFRAEQFF; DNA: TGCGCCAGCAGCCAGGGACTCCGTAAGGGGAAAGGTTTTCGAGCTGAGCAGTTCTTC
V: TRBV7-3; D: .; J: TRBJ1-1; size: .; CDR3: CASSLSGLNTEAFF; DNA: TGTGCCAGCAGCTTATCCGGGTTGAACACTGAAGCTTTCTTT
V: TRBV7-2; D: TRBD1; J: TRBJ2-7; size: few; CDR3: CASSWRTGAAYEQYF; DNA: TGTGCCAGCAGCTGGAGGACAGGGGCGGCCTACGAGCAGTACTTC
V: TRBV2; D: .; J: TRBJ2-5; size: once; CDR3: CASISLRPQETQYF; DNA: TGTGCCAGCATTTCCCTGAGGCCACAAGAGACCCAGTACTTC
V: TRBV6-1; D: TRBD2; J: TRBJ2-7; size: .; CDR3: CASRSSGSLSYEQYF; DNA: TGTGCCAGCAGGTCTAGCGGGAGCCTCTCCTACGAGCAGTACTTC
V: TRBV7-8; D: TRBD2; J: TRBJ2-1; size: .; CDR3: CASSPGLAVNEQFF; DNA: TGTGCCAGCAGCCCGGGACTAGCGGTTAATGAGCAGTTCTTC
V: TRBV2; D: TRBD2; J: TRBJ2-2; size: few; CDR3: CASRETSGNTGELFF; DNA: TGTGCCAGCAGGGAGACTAGCGGGAACACCGGGGAGCTGTTTTTT
V: TRBV6-2/TRBV6-3; D: .; J: TRBJ2-7; size: .; CDR3: CASSYGGVSYEQYF; DNA: TGTGCCAGCAGTTATGGTGGCGTTTCCTACGAGCAGTACTTC
V: TRBV20-1; D: .; J: TRBJ1-2; size: many; CDR3: CSAPPGFRAYGYTF; DNA: TGCAGTGCCCCTCCGGGGTTCCGGGCCTATGGCTACACCTTC
V: TRBV19; D: .; J: TRBJ2-3; size: .; CDR3: CASSIGQSTDTQYF; DNA: TGTGCCAGTAGCATCGGACAGAGCACAGATACGCAGTATTTT
V: TRBV9; D: .; J: TRBJ1-2; size: few; CDR3: CASGGHGYTF; DNA: TGTGCCAGCGGTGGTCATGGCTACACCTTC
V: TRBV9; D: .; J: TRBJ2-4; size: few; CDR3: CASSPQAKNIQYF; DNA: TGTGCCAGCAGCCCCCAAGCCAAAAACATTCAGTACTTC
V: TRBV6-1; D: .; J: TRBJ2-1; size: .; CDR3: CASTKTGYNEQFF; DNA: TGTGCCAGCACCAAGACGGGGTACAATGAGCAGTTCTTC
V: TRBV30; D: TRBD1; J: TRBJ2-3; size: few; CDR3: CAWRGDRGVENTQYF; DNA: TGTGCCTGGAGGGGAGACAGGGGGGTTGAGAATACGCAGTATTTT
V: TRBV14; D: TRBD1; J: TRBJ1-1; size: .; CDR3: CASSQDRTGGTEAFF; DNA: TGTGCCAGCAGCCAAGACCGGACAGGGGGCACTGAAGCTTTCTTT
V: TRBV15; D: TRBD2; J: TRBJ2-3; size: many; CDR3: CATSGEGYF; DNA: TGTGCCACCAGCGGGGAGGGGTATTTT
V: TRBV5-1; D: .; J: TRBJ2-1; size: many; CDR3: CASSLEAARSYNEQFF; DNA: TGCGCCAGCAGCTTGGAGGCAGCCCGCTCCTACAATGAGCAGTTCTTC
V: TRBV15; D: .; J: TRBJ2-7; size: .; CDR3: CATSIQGGKMDEQYF; DNA: TGTGCCACCAGCATCCAGGGTGGAAAAATGGACGAGCAGTACTTC
V: TRBV20-1; D: .; J: TRBJ1-1; size: few; CDR3: CSAREGGFNTEAFF; DNA: TGCAGTGCTAGAGAAGGGGGATTCAACACTGAAGCTTTCTTT
V: TRBV5-1; D: .; J: TRBJ2-2; size: few; CDR3: CASRSPYKPNTGELFF; DNA: TGCGCCAGCAGAAGTCCGTACAAACCAAACACCGGGGAGCTGTTTTTT
V: TRBV7-8; D: .; J: TRBJ2-2; size: .; CDR3: CASSLDRGGELFF; DNA: TGTGCCAGCAGCTTAGATCGGGGCGGGGAGCTGTTTTTT
V: TRBV20-1; D: .; J: TRBJ2-4; size: .; CDR3: CSARDVRLAKNIQYF; DNA: TGCAGTGCTAGAGATGTCAGATTAGCCAAAAACATTCAGTACTTC
V: TRBV12-3/TRBV12-4; D: .; J: TRBJ2-1; size: few; CDR3: CASSLVAPGGGNEQFF; DNA: TGTGCCAGCAGTTTAGTCGCCCCAGGGGGGGGCAATGAGCAGTTCTTC
V: TRBV10-2; D: .; J: TRBJ2-7; size: .; CDR3: CASRPGTDSFYEQYF; DNA: TGCGCCAGCAGACCCGGGACCGATTCCTTCTACGAGCAGTACTTC
V: TRBV21-1; D: .; J: TRBJ2-3; size: .; CDR3: CASSTLADVQSTDTQYF; DNA: TGTGCCAGCAGCACACTAGCGGATGTTCAGAGCACAGATACGCAGTATTTT
V: TRBV5-1; D: .; J: TRBJ2-3; size: few; CDR3: CASSLSGRTDTQYF; DNA: TGCGCCAGCAGCTTAAGCGGGCGCACAGATACGCAGTATTTT
V: TRBV4-3; D: .; J: TRBJ1-1; size: many; CDR3: CASSQSGGLTEAFF; DNA: TGCGCCAGCAGCCAATCGGGGGGCTTAACTGAAGCTTTCTTT